This entry describes one T cell receptor beta chain. The antigen remains unidentified. The data stem from a study of T-cell memory formation after mild COVID-19. Study overall: TCR clusters were mostly donor specific. General study points: Specificity for SARS-CoV-2 was not confirmed among the second-wave clones peaking on day 37. Pre-infection memory contained some responding clones, which suggested that cross-reactive memory had joined. CM and EM subsets held most contracting CD4+ clones; EMRA held CD8+ ones.

Germline values: CDR1 SEHNR, CDR2 FQNEAQ (reference sequence). V was shortened by 4 bases and J by 2 bases, with 15 bases between the two germline ends. There are 15 residues in the CDR3. TCRdb reprocessed the 5' RACE reads via MiXCR and lists one record per CDR3 protein. Of some 440,000 distinct CDR3 sequences detected, around a quarter appear once; the ten largest clones hold roughly an eighth. The specimen was PBMCs or a T cell subset sorted from them (not recorded which). The chain links TRBV7-9 to TRBJ2-7; tentative D call: TRBD1 (5 bases). This TCR came from an adult woman who had mild COVID-19 (a few samples of this study predate the infection). Cell type and time point are not known. The CDR3 region is CASSSETVRAYEQYF. The CDR3 DNA follows: TGTGCCAGCAGCTCGGAGACAGTACGTGCCTACGAGCAGTACTTC.